This T cell receptor (beta chain) originates from a study of immune evolution from preneoplasia to lung adenocarcinoma. Study-level information: HLA loss of heterozygosity: less than 9% AIS, roughly 15% MIA, about 31% ADC, none AAH.

V was trimmed by 1 base and J by 4 bases, leaving 5 bases between them. Germline CDR1 and CDR2: LGHNT and FRNRAP. There are 13 residues in the CDR3. The method was immunoSEQ multiplex PCR; TCRdb's version includes in-frame clones alone and lacks a portion of them. The sample yields 3,000 to 4,500 clones, 82% seen once. This clone was detected only a few times. After pathologic assessment, macro-dissection selected premalignant or tumor cells for extraction. The sequencing input was FFPE invasive lung adenocarcinoma tissue. The rearrangement links TRBV12-5 to TRBJ2-1; D is undetermined. The TCR comes from a person aged 65 to 79 with invasive lung adenocarcinoma. The DNA for the CDR3 is TGTGCTAGTGGTTTGGGGCAGTACAATGAGCAGTTCTTC. It translates to CASGLGQYNEQFF.